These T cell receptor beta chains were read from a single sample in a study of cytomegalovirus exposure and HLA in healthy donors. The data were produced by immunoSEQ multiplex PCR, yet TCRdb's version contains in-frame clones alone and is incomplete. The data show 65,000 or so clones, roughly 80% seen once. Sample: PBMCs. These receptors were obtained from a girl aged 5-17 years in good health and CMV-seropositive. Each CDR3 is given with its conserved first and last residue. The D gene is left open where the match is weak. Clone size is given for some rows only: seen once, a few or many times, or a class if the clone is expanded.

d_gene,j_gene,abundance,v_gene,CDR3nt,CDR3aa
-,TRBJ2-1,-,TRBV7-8,TGTGCCAGCAGCTTAGGAGGGGGGGAAGGCAATGAGCAGTTCTTC,CASSLGGGEGNEQFF
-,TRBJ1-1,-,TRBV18,TGTGCCAGCTCTCCCCGGGACAAGATGAACACTGAAGCTTTCTTT,CASSPRDKMNTEAFF
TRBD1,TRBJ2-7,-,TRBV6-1,TGTGCCAGCAGTGAAGGGACAGGGGCTCCCTACGAGCAGTACTTC,CASSEGTGAPYEQYF
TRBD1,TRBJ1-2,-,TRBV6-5,TGTGCCAGCAGTGAAGTGGGACAGGGAGATGGCTACACCTTC,CASSEVGQGDGYTF
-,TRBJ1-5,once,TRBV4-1,TGCGCCAGCAGCCAAGATCCGGCGGGGAATCAGCCCCAGCATTTT,CASSQDPAGNQPQHF
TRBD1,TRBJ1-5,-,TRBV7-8,TGTGCCAGCAGCGCGCGACAGGGGAGAAATCAGCCCCAGCATTTT,CASSARQGRNQPQHF
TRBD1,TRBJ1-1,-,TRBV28,TGTGCCAGCAAGACAGGGGGCCCTGAAGCTTTCTTT,CASKTGGPEAFF
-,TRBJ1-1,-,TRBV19,TGTGCCAGTACCCCTGAGGGCAGGGAAGCTTTCTTT,CASTPEGREAFF
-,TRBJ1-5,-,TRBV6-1,TGTGCCAGCAACGGGGGTGCCCATCAGCCCCAGCATTTT,CASNGGAHQPQHF
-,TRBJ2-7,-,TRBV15,TGTGCCACCAGCGACAGGTCGAGGTACGAGCAGTACTTC,CATSDRSRYEQYF
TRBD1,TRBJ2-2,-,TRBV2,TGTGCCAGCATGGGGACAGGGGGAATTACCGGGGAGCTGTTTTTT,CASMGTGGITGELFF
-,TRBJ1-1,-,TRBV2,TGTGCCAGCAGTGAAGTGGGCAGTGAAGCTTTCTTT,CASSEVGSEAFF
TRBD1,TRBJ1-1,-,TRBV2,TGTGCCAGCAGTGGACAGGGGGCGAGGGAAGCTTTCTTT,CASSGQGAREAFF
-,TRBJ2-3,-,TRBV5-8,TGTGCCAGCAGCTTGGGTCTCACAGATACGCAGTATTTT,CASSLGLTDTQYF
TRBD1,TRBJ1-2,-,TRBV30,TGTGCCTGGAGCCCAGGGGGCATTGGCGGCTACACCTTC,CAWSPGGIGGYTF
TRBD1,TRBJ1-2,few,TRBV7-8,TGTGCCAGCAGCTTAGGGACAGGGAACGGCTACACCTTC,CASSLGTGNGYTF
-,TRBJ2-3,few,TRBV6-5,TGTGCCAGCAGTTACTCCGGGAGCACAGATACGCAGTATTTT,CASSYSGSTDTQYF
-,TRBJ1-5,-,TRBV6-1,TGTGCCAGAAGAAAGGAGAGCAATCAGCCCCAGCATTTT,CARRKESNQPQHF
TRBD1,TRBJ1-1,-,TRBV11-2,TGTGCCAGCAGCCCAAGGACAGGTCGTACTGAAGCTTTCTTT,CASSPRTGRTEAFF
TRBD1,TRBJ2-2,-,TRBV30,TGTGCCTGGAGTCCGACAGGGTCGTTCACCGGGGAGCTGTTTTTT,CAWSPTGSFTGELFF
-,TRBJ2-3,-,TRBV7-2,TGTGCCAGCAGCTTAGTTGGGCGAGCCCTGGGAGATACGCAGTATTTT,CASSLVGRALGDTQYF
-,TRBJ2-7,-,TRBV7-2,TGTGCCAGCAGCTTAGGTTTTGGCGGGTGGGGATCCTACGAGCAGTACTTC,CASSLGFGGWGSYEQYF
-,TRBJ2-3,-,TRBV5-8,TGTGCCAGCAGCTTCGGTCGGGGGAGGTATAGCACAGATACGCAGTATTTT,CASSFGRGRYSTDTQYF
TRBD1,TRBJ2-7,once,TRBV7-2,TGTGCCAGCAGCTTAGGACAGGGGGGCTACGAGCAGTACTTC,CASSLGQGGYEQYF
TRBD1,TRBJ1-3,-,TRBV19,TGTGCCAGTAGCGGGGACAGGGCCGCGGGAAACACCATATATTTT,CASSGDRAAGNTIYF
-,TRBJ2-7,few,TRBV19,TGTGCCAGTAGTCCCCTCCCAGGCCAATACGAGCAGTACTTC,CASSPLPGQYEQYF
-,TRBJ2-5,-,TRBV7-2,TGTGCCAGCAGCTTAAGTGAGGAGACCCAGTACTTC,CASSLSEETQYF
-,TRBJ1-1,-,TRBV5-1,TGCGCCAGCAGGAGTTGGGGCGGCACTGAAGCTTTCTTT,CASRSWGGTEAFF
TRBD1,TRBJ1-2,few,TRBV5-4,TGTGCCAGCAGCTTGGTGGGACAGGTAAACCCAACGGCGCGCTATGGCTACACCTTC,CASSLVGQVNPTARYGYTF
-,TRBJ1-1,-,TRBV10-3,TGTGCCATCAGTGAGACAGGTGGGACTGCCGAAGCTTTCTTT,CAISETGGTAEAFF
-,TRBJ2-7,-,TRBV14,TGTGCCAGCAGCCAGGGGAGGGGGTGGCAGTACTTC,CASSQGRGWQYF
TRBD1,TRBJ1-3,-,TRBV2,TGTGCCAGCAGTGAAGGTGACAGGGACAGCTCTGGAAACACCATATATTTT,CASSEGDRDSSGNTIYF
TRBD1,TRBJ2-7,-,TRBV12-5,TGTGCTAGTGGTGCGAGGACAGGGGGCGCGAAAGAGTTC,CASGARTGGAKEF
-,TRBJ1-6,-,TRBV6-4,TGTGCCAGCCGAGGACACGGGTATAATTCACCCCTCCACTTT,CASRGHGYNSPLHF
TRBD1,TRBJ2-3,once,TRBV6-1,TGTGCCAGCAGCCAGGACAGGGGTACAGATACGCAGTATTTT,CASSQDRGTDTQYF
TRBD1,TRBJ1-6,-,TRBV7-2,TGTGCCAGCAGCCCCCGACCGGGACAGGGGGCAGATTCACCCCTCCACTTT,CASSPRPGQGADSPLHF
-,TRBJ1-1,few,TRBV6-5,TGTGCCAGCAGTTACTCGATCGGGTACACTGAAGCTTTCTTT,CASSYSIGYTEAFF
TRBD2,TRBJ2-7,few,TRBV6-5,TGTGCCAGCAGAGAGCGGGAGGGGACCTACGAGCAGTACTTC,CASREREGTYEQYF
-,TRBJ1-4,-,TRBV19,TGTGCCAGTAGTATGAACAAGAATCTGTTTTTT,CASSMNKNLFF
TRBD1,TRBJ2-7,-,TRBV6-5,TGTGCCAGCAGTTACTGGTCTGGACAGGGGTACCACGAGCAGTACTTC,CASSYWSGQGYHEQYF
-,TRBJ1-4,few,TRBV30,TGTGCCTGGAGTCCACCACCGTGGATGGGACATTCAGAAAAACTGTTTTTT,CAWSPPPWMGHSEKLFF
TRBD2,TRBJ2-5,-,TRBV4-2,TGTGCCAGCAGCCAAGGGAAGGGCGGGGGCCAAGAGACCCAGTACTTC,CASSQGKGGGQETQYF
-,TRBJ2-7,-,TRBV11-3,TGTGCCAGCAGCCCGGGGTTGGGCAACTCCTACGAGCAGTACTTC,CASSPGLGNSYEQYF
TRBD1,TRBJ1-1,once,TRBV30,TGTGCCTGGAGATCCGGGACAGGGCACACTGAAGCTTTCTTT,CAWRSGTGHTEAFF
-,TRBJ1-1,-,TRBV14,TGTGCCAGCAGCCAAGTCTCGGGGGGGAGGACTGAAGCTTTCTTT,CASSQVSGGRTEAFF
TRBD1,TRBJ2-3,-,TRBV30,TGTGCCTGGAGTGTTGGGACAGCCCTCACAGATACGCAGTATTTT,CAWSVGTALTDTQYF
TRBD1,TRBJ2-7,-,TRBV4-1,TGCGCCAGCAGCCATCCTGGAGGGACAGGGGTTGGGGAGCAGTACTTC,CASSHPGGTGVGEQYF